This is a list of T cell receptor beta chains from one sample in a study of T cells in Graves' hyperthyroidism and ophthalmopathy. TCRdb called the multiplex PCR reads again in MiXCR, with one record for every CDR3 protein. The sample carries 600,000 to 800,000 distinct CDR3 sequences, about 35% recorded once. Source material: blood. These receptors all stem from a woman aged 40 to 50 with Graves' hyperthyroidism. The CDR3 runs from the conserved cysteine through the conserved F or W. A D gene is named only where the DNA matches it firmly. Clone size is shown for a subset of rows, as once, few, many or a class of expanded clone.

size: .
D: .
J: TRBJ1-1
V: TRBV9
DNA: TGTGCCAGCAGCGTAGGAGCGGGGCGTGACACTGAAGCTTTCTTT
CDR3: CASSVGAGRDTEAFF

size: many
D: .
J: TRBJ2-5
V: TRBV5-6
DNA: TGTGCCAGCAGCTTCGGGAGTCTGGGAGAGACCCAGTACTTC
CDR3: CASSFGSLGETQYF

size: many
D: TRBD2
J: TRBJ2-7
V: TRBV10-3
DNA: TGTGCCATCAGTGCTAGGGATCTAGCGGGGACCTACGAGCAGTACTTC
CDR3: CAISARDLAGTYEQYF

size: .
D: .
J: TRBJ1-2
V: TRBV6-1
DNA: TGTGCCAGCTCACCCGGTATCGTTGGCCCCTATGGCTACACCTTC
CDR3: CASSPGIVGPYGYTF

size: many
D: .
J: TRBJ2-2
V: TRBV9
DNA: TGTGCCTCGGCCTTGGGGTCCACCGGGGAGCTGTTTTTT
CDR3: CASALGSTGELFF

size: .
D: .
J: TRBJ2-7
V: TRBV7-2
DNA: TGTGCCAGCAGCGACGGGACGGCCCCGGCCGACGAGCAGTACTTC
CDR3: CASSDGTAPADEQYF

size: many
D: .
J: TRBJ1-2
V: TRBV29-1
DNA: TGCAGCGTTGAAAAGGGAGGGTCCCTCTATGGCTACACCTTC
CDR3: CSVEKGGSLYGYTF

size: few
D: .
J: TRBJ2-5
V: TRBV4-3
DNA: TGCGCCAGCAGCCAAGACAGGAATATCGGAGAGACCCAGTACTTC
CDR3: CASSQDRNIGETQYF

size: many
D: TRBD1
J: TRBJ2-2
V: TRBV9
DNA: TGTGCCAGCAGCCCCCGGACAGGCACCGGGGAGCTGTTTTTT
CDR3: CASSPRTGTGELFF

size: many
D: .
J: TRBJ1-3
V: TRBV19
DNA: TGTGCCAGCACCGGGGTATCGAGCTCTGGAAACACCATATATTTT
CDR3: CASTGVSSSGNTIYF

size: few
D: .
J: TRBJ1-2
V: TRBV4-1
DNA: TGCGCCAGCAGCCAAGATGATAGTAGGGCATACTATGGCTACACCTTC
CDR3: CASSQDDSRAYYGYTF

size: .
D: .
J: TRBJ2-6
V: TRBV10-3
DNA: TGTGCCACCACGGACAACGTCCTGACTTTC
CDR3: CATTDNVLTF

size: many
D: .
J: TRBJ1-4
V: TRBV7-2
DNA: TGTACCAGCAGCTGGACAGCAACTAATGAAAAACTGTTTTTT
CDR3: CTSSWTATNEKLFF